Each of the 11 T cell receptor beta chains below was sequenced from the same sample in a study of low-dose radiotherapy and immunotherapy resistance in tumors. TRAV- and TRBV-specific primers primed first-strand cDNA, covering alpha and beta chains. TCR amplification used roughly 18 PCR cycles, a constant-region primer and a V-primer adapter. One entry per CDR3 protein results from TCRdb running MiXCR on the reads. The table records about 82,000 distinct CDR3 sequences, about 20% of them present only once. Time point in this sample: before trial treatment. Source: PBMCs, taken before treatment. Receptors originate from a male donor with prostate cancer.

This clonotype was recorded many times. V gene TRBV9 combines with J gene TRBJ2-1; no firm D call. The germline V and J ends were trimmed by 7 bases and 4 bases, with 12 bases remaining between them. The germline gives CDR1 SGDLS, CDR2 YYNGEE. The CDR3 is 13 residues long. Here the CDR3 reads CASSKRPYNEQFF. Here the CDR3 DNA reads TGTGCCAGCTCAAAACGCCCTTACAATGAGCAGTTCTTC.

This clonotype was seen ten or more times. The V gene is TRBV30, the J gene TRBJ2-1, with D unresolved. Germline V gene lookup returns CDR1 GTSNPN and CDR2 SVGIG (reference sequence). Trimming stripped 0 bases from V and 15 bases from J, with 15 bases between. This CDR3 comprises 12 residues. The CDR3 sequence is CAWSVRQTVPFF. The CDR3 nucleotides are TGTGCCTGGAGTGTTAGGCAAACGGTTCCGTTCTTC.

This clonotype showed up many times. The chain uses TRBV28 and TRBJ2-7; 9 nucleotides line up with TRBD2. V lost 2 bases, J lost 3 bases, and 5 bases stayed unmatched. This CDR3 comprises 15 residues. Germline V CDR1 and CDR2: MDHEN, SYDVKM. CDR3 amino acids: CASSLRLAGLYEQYF. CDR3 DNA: TGTGCCAGCAGTTTAAGGCTAGCGGGACTCTACGAGCAGTACTTC.

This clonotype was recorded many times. The CDR3 nucleotides read TGCGCCAGCAGCTACCGGGACAGGGGGCGCGGTGAGCAGTTCTTC. This encodes CASSYRDRGRGEQFF. The chain has TRBV5-1 and TRBJ2-1, with 12 bases aligning to TRBD1. The germline V gene encodes CDR1 SGHRS and CDR2 YFSETQ. After removal of 3 bases from V and 9 bases from J, the junction contained 7 bases not matched to a gene. This CDR3 spans 15 amino acids.

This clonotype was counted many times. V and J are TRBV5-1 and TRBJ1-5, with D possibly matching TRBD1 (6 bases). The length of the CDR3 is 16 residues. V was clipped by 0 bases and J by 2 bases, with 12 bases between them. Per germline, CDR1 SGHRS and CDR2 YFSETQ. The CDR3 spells CASSLGDNLGNQPQHF. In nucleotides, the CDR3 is TGCGCCAGCAGCTTGGGGGACAATCTAGGCAATCAGCCCCAGCATTTT.

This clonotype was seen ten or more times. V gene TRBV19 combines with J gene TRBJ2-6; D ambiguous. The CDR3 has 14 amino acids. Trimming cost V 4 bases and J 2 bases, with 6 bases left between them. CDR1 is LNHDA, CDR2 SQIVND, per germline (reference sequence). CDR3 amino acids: CASSTSAGANVLTF. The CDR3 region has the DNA TGTGCCAGTAGTACGTCAGCTGGGGCCAACGTCCTGACTTTC.

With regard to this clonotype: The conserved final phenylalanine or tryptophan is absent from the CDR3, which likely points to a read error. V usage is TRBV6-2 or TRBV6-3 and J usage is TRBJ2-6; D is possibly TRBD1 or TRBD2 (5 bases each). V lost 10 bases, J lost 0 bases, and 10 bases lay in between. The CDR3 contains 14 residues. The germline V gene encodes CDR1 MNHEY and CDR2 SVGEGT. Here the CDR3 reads CATRGVSGANVLTP. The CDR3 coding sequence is TGTGCCACCAGAGGGGTCTCTGGGGCCAACGTCCTGACTCCC.

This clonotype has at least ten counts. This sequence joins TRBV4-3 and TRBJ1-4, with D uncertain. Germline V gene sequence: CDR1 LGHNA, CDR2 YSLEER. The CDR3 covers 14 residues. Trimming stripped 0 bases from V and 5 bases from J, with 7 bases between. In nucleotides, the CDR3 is TGCGCCAGCAGCCAAGATCGGTGGAATGAAAAACTGTTTTTT. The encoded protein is CASSQDRWNEKLFF.

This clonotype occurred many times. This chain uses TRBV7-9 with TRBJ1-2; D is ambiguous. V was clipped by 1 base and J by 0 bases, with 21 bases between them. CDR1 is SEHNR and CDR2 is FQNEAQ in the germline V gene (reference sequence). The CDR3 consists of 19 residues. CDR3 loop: CASSLDDFGLSLTNYGYTF. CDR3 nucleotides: TGTGCCAGCAGCTTAGATGATTTTGGCTTATCTTTGACTAACTATGGCTACACCTTC.

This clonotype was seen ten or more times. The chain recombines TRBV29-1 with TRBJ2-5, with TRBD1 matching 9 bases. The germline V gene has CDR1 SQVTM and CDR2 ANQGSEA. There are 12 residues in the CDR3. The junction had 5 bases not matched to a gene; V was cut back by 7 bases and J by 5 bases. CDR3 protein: CSAGQGTETQYF. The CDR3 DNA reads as TGCAGCGCTGGACAGGGGACGGAGACCCAGTACTTC.

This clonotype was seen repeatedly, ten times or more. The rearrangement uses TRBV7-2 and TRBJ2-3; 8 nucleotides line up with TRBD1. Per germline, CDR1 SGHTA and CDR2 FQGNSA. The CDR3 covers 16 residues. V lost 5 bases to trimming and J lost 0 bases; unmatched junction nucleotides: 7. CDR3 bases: TGTGCCAGCAGCCCCCGGACAGGGTTCAGCACAGATACGCAGTATTTT. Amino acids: CASSPRTGFSTDTQYF.